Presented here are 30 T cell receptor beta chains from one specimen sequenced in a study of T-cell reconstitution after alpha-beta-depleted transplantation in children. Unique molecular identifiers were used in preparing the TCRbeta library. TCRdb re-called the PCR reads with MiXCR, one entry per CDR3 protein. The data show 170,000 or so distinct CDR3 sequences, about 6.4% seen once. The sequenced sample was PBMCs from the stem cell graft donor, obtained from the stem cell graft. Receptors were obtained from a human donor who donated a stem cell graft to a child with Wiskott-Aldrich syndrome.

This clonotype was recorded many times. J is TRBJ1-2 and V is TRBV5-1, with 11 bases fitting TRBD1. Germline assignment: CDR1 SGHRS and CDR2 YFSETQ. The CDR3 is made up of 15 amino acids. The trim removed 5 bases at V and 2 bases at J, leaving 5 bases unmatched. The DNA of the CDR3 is TGCGCCAGCAGAGGGACAGGGGGTTCAAACTATGGCTACACCTTC. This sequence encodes CASRGTGGSNYGYTF.

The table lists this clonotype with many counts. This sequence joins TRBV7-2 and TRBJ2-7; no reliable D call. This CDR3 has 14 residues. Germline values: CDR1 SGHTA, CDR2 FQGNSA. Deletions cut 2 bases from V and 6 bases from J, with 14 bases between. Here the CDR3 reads CASSLLLREGEQYF. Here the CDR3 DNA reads TGTGCCAGCAGCTTACTACTAAGAGAAGGCGAGCAGTACTTC.

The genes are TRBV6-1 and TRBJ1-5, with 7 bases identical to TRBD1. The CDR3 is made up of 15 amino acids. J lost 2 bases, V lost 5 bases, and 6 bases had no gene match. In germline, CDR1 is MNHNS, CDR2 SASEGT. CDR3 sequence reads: CASSTGEEGNQPQHF. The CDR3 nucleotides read TGTGCCAGCAGTACAGGGGAGGAGGGCAATCAGCCCCAGCATTTT.

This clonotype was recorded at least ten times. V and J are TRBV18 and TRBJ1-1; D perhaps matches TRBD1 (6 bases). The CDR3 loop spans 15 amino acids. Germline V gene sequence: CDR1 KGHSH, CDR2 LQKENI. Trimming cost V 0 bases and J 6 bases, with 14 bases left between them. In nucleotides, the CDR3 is TGTGCCAGCTCACCACCTTTGACAGGAATCGCTGAAGCTTTCTTT. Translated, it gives CASSPPLTGIAEAFF.

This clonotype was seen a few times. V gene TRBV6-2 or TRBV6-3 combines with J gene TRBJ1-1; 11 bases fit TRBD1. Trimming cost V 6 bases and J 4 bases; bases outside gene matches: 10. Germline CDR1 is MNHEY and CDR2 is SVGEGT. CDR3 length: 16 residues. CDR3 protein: CASRSPGQGGITEAFF. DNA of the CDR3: TGTGCCAGCAGATCCCCGGGACAGGGGGGAATCACTGAAGCTTTCTTT.

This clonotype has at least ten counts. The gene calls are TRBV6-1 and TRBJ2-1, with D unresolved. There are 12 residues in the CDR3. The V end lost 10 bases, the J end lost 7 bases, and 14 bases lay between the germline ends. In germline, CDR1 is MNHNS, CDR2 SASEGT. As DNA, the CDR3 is TGTGCCACCCTTAGCAGGATAAATGAGCAGTTCTTC. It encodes CATLSRINEQFF.

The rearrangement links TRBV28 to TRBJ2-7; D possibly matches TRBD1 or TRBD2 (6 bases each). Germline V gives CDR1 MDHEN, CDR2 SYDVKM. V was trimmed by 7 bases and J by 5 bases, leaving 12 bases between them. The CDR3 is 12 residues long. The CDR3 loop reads CASTQRGHEQYF. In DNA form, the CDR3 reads TGTGCCAGCACCCAACGGGGGCACGAGCAGTACTTC.

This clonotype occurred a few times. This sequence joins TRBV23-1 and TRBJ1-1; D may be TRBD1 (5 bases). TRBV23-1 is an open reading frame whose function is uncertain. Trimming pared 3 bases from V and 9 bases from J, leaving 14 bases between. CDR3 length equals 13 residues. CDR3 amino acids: CASSQRDLRQAFF. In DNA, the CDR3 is TGCGCCAGCAGTCAGCGGGACCTTCGACAAGCTTTCTTT.

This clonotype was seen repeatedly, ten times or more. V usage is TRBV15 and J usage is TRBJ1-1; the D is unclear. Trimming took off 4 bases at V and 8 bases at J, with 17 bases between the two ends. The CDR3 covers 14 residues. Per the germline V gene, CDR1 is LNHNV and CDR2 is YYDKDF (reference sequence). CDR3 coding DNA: TGTGCCACCAGCAAGTTAGCGGAGGACGGAGAAGCTTTCTTT. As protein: CATSKLAEDGEAFF.

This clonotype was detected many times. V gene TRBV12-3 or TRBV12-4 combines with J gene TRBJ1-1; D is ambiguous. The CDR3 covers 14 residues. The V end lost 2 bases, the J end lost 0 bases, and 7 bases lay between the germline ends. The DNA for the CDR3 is TGTGCCAGCAGTTTAACTGGCATGAACACTGAAGCTTTCTTT. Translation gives CASSLTGMNTEAFF.

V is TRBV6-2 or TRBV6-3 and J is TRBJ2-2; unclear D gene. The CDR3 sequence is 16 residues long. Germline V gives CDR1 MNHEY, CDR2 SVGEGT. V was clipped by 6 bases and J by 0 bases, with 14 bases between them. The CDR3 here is CASSLLASANTGELFF. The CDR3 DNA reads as TGTGCCAGCAGCCTCCTCGCAAGCGCGAACACCGGGGAGCTGTTTTTT.

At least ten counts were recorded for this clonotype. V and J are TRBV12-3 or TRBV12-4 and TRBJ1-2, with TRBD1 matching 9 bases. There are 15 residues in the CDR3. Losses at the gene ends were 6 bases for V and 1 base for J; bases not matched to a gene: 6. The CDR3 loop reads CASRQTGGYNYGYTF. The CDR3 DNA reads TGTGCCAGCAGGCAAACAGGGGGCTATAACTATGGCTACACCTTC.

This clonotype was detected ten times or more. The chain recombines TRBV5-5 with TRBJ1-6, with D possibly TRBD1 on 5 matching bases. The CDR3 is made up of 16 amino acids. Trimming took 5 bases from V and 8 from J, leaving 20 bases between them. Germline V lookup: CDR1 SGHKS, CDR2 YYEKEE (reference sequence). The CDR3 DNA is TGTGCCAGCAGTTTTGTTGAACAGGTCTGGGATTCACCCCTCCACTTT. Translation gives CASSFVEQVWDSPLHF. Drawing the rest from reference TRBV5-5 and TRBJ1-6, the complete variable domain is DAGVTQSPTHLIKTRGQQVTLRCSPISGHKSVSWYQQVLGQGPQFIFQYYEKEERGRGNFPDRFSARQFPNYSSELNVNALLLGDSALYLCASSFVEQVWDSPLHFGNGTRLTVT.

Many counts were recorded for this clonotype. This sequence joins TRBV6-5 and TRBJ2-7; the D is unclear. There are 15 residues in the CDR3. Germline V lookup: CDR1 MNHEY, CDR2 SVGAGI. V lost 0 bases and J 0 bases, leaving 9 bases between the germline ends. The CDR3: CASSYSTAGSYEQYF. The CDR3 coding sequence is TGTGCCAGCAGTTACTCGACTGCTGGCTCCTACGAGCAGTACTTC.

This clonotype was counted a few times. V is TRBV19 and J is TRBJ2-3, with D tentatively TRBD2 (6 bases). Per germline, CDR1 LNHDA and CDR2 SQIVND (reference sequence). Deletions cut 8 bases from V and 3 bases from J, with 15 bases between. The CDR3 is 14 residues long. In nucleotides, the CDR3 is TGTGCCAGTCGGCTGGGGGGTGGTACAGATACGCAGTATTTT. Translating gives CASRLGGGTDTQYF.

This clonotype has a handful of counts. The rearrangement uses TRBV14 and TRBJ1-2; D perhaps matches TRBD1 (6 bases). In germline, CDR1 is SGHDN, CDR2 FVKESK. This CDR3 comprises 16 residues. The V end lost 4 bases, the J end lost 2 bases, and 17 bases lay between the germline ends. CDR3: CASSLFGGRMNYGYTF. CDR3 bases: TGTGCCAGCAGCCTCTTCGGGGGCCGGATGAACTATGGCTACACCTTC. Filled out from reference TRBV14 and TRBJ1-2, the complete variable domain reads EAGVTQFPSHSVIEKGQTVTLRCDPISGHDNLYWYRRVMGKEIKFLLHFVKESKQDESGMPNNRFLAERTGGTYSTLKVQPAELEDSGVYFCASSLFGGRMNYGYTFGSGTRLTVV.

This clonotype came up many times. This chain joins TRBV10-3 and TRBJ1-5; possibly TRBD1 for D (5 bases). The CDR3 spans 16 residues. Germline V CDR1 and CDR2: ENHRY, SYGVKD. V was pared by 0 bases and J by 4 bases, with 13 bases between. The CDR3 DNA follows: TGTGCCATCAGTGAGTCGACAAGGGGTCGAAATCAGCCCCAGCATTTT. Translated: CAISESTRGRNQPQHF.

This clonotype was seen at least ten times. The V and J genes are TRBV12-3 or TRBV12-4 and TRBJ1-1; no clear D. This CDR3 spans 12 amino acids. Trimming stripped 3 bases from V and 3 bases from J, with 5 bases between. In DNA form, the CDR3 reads TGTGCCAGCAGTTTCTCCCACACTGAAGCTTTCTTT. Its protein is CASSFSHTEAFF.

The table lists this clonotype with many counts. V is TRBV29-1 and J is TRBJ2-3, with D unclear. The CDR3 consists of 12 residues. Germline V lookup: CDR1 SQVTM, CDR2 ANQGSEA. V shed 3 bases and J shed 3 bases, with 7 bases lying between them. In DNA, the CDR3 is TGCAGCGTTGAGTGGGATACAGATACGCAGTATTTT. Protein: CSVEWDTDTQYF.

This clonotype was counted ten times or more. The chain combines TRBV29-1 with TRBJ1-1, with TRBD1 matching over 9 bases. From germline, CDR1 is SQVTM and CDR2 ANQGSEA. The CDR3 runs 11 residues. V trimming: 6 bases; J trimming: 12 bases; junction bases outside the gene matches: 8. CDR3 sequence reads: CSVQTGTGPFF. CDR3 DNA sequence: TGCAGCGTGCAAACCGGGACAGGGCCTTTCTTT.

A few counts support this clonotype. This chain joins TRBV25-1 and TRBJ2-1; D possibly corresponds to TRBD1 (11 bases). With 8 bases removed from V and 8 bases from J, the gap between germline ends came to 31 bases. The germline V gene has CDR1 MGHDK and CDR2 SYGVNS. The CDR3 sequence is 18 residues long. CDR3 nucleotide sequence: TGTGCCAGCTGCGGACAGGGGGCACTAGCGGGATACCCGGATGAGCAGTTCTTC. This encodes CASCGQGALAGYPDEQFF.

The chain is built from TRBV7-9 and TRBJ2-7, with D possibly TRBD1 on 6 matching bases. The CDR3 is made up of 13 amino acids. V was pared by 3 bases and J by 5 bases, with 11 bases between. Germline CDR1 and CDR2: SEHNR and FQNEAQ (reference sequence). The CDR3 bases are TGTGCCAGCAGCTTGGACAGAGAAGACGAGCAGTACTTC. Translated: CASSLDREDEQYF. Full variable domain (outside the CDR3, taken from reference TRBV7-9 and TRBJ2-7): DTGVSQNPRHKITKRGQNVTFRCDPISEHNRLYWYRQTLGQGPEFLTYFQNEAQLEKSRLLSDRFSAERPKGSFSTLEIQRTEQGDSAMYLCASSLDREDEQYFGPGTRLTVT.

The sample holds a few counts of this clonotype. The CDR3 region has the DNA TGTGCCAGCACCGAGACGGTAGCGGGACTCGGGGAGCTGTTTTTT. This encodes CASTETVAGLGELFF. The chain employs TRBV2 and TRBJ2-2; 8 bases line up with TRBD2. V lost 7 bases to trimming and J lost 7 bases; unmatched junction nucleotides: 11. Germline assignment: CDR1 SNHLY and CDR2 FYNNEI. This CDR3 comprises 15 residues.

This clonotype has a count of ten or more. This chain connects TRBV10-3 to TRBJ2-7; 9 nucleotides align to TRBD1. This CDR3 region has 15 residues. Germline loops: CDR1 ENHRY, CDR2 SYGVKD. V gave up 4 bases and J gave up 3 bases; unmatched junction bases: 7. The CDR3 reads CAISASGTGYYEQYF. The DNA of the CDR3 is TGTGCCATCAGTGCGTCCGGGACAGGGTACTACGAGCAGTACTTC.

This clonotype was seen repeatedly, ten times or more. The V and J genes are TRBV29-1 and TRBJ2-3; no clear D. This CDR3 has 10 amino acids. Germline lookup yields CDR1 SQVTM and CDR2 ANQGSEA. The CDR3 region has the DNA TGCAGTCCTAGCACAGATACGCAGTATTTT. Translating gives CSPSTDTQYF.

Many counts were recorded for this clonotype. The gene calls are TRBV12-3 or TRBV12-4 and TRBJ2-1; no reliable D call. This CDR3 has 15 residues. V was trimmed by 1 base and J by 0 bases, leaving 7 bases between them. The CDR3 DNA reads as TGTGCCAGCAGTTTAGACTACTCCTCCTACAATGAGCAGTTCTTC. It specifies CASSLDYSSYNEQFF.

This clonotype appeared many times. The CDR3 loop reads CASRDIEETQYF. CDR3 sequence (DNA): TGCGCCAGCAGAGATATCGAAGAGACCCAGTACTTC. The genes are TRBV5-1 and TRBJ2-5; D remains ambiguous. Germline V gene data show CDR1 as SGHRS and CDR2 as YFSETQ. The V end lost 5 bases, the J end lost 3 bases, and 8 bases lay between the germline ends. The CDR3 runs to 12 residues.

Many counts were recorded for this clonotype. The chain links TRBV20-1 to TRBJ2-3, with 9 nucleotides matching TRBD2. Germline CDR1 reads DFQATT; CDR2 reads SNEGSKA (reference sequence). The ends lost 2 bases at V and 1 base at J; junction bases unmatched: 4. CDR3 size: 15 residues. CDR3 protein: CSARHRTSGTDTQYF. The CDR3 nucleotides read TGCAGTGCTAGACACCGGACTAGCGGCACAGATACGCAGTATTTT.

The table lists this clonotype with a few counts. The CDR3 loop is CASSQDFPSSSYEQYF. CDR3 nucleotides: TGCGCCAGCAGCCAAGATTTTCCTTCTAGCTCCTACGAGCAGTACTTC. V and J are TRBV4-1 and TRBJ2-7; D unresolved. Germline loops: CDR1 MGHRA, CDR2 YSYEKL. The CDR3 runs 16 residues. The V and J ends lost 0 bases and 0 bases respectively, with 12 bases between them.

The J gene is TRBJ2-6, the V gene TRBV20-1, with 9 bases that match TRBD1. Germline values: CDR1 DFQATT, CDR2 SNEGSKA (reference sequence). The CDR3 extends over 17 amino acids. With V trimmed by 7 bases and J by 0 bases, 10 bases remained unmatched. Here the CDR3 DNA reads TGCAGTGTTGAGCGGACAGGGGCCGTCTCTGGGGCCAACGTCCTGACTTTC. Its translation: CSVERTGAVSGANVLTF.